The subject of this entry is one T cell receptor beta chain. Participants were aged about 18 to 100 years from around 26 US areas. Self-reported history from a screening survey and questionnaire set each donor's cohort. This sample was included in a study of blood T cell repertoires in COVID-19. In the authors' workflow: From reference gene primer amplification, estimates of nucleated cell counts were derived. Data came from immunoSEQ multiplex PCR; TCRdb stores just in-frame clones and leaves some out. Clone size and the V and J calls come from that table; the DNA yielded D and trimming. The sample lists about 250,000 clones; approximately 85% were seen once. This CDR3 spans 17 amino acids. Germline trimming cut 5 bases from V and 5 bases from J; bases unmatched to any gene: 15. Germline V gives CDR1 MRHNA, CDR2 SNTAGT.

The sequenced material came from PBMCs or T cells enriched from blood (not recorded which). This chain connects TRBV6-4 to TRBJ1-2; TRBD1 agrees at 9 bases. This clonotype was obtained from a woman in her 50s with acute COVID-19. In nucleotides, the CDR3 is TGTGCCAGCAGTCATGGTCCCGGGACAGGGATACTATATGGCTACACCTTC. This encodes CASSHGPGTGILYGYTF.